These T cell receptor beta chains were read from a single sample in a study of blood T cell repertoires in COVID-19. The repertoire was sequenced with immunoSEQ multiplex PCR; TCRdb's copy has only in-frame clones and lacks some. This table holds over 300,000 clones, 86% found once. Specimen: peripheral blood. The receptor source for this set is a woman in her fifties or sixties with acute or convalescent COVID-19. Each CDR3 is given with its conserved first and last residue. D genes are given only for firm matches. Only some rows state a clone size, as once, few, many or a class for expanded clones.

CDR3 protein: CAISERRATNEKLFF
CDR3 DNA: TGTGCCATCAGTGAAAGGAGAGCAACTAATGAAAAACTGTTTTTT
clone size: once
D gene: NA
J gene: TRBJ1-4
V gene: TRBV10-3
CDR3 length: 15

CDR3 protein: CASSIDRGSGTEAFF
CDR3 DNA: TGTGCCAGTAGTATAGATCGGGGATCAGGCACTGAAGCTTTCTTT
clone size: NA
D gene: NA
J gene: TRBJ1-1
V gene: TRBV19
CDR3 length: 15

CDR3 protein: CARSLGQGASDQPQHF
CDR3 DNA: TGTGCCAGAAGCTTGGGACAGGGGGCGTCCGATCAGCCCCAGCATTTT
clone size: once
D gene: TRBD1
J gene: TRBJ1-5
V gene: TRBV5-3
CDR3 length: 16

CDR3 protein: CASSLGGFHTDTQYF
CDR3 DNA: TGTGCCAGCAGCCTAGGAGGGTTCCACACAGATACGCAGTATTTT
clone size: NA
D gene: NA
J gene: TRBJ2-3
V gene: TRBV3-1/TRBV3-2
CDR3 length: 15

CDR3 protein: CASSILADTYNEQFF
CDR3 DNA: TGTGCCAGTAGTATCCTGGCGGATACCTACAATGAGCAGTTCTTC
clone size: NA
D gene: NA
J gene: TRBJ2-1
V gene: TRBV19
CDR3 length: 15

CDR3 protein: CASSQDMRDISYEQYF
CDR3 DNA: TGTGCCAGCAGCCAAGATATGAGGGACATCTCCTACGAGCAGTACTTC
clone size: NA
D gene: NA
J gene: TRBJ2-7
V gene: TRBV14
CDR3 length: 16

CDR3 protein: CASSSKTGSGYGYTF
CDR3 DNA: TGTGCCAGCAGCTCGAAGACAGGGTCTGGCTATGGCTACACCTTC
clone size: NA
D gene: TRBD1
J gene: TRBJ1-2
V gene: TRBV7-2
CDR3 length: 15

CDR3 protein: CASSPRTSGVTDTQYF
CDR3 DNA: TGTGCCAGCAGCCCGAGGACTAGCGGAGTCACAGATACGCAGTATTTT
clone size: NA
D gene: TRBD2
J gene: TRBJ2-3
V gene: TRBV9
CDR3 length: 16

CDR3 protein: CASSTDRDRVGYTF
CDR3 DNA: TGTGCCAGTAGTACGGACCGGGACAGGGTTGGCTACACCTTC
clone size: NA
D gene: TRBD1
J gene: TRBJ1-2
V gene: TRBV19
CDR3 length: 14

CDR3 protein: CASSQGQDYGYTF
CDR3 DNA: TGCGCCAGCAGCCAGGGACAGGACTATGGCTACACCTTC
clone size: NA
D gene: TRBD1
J gene: TRBJ1-2
V gene: TRBV5-1
CDR3 length: 13

CDR3 protein: CASSEEFSGDNEQFF
CDR3 DNA: TGTGCCAGCAGTGAAGAGTTTAGCGGGGACAATGAGCAGTTCTTC
clone size: NA
D gene: TRBD2
J gene: TRBJ2-1
V gene: TRBV2
CDR3 length: 15

CDR3 protein: CASSYGLGSTDTQYF
CDR3 DNA: TGTGCCAGCAGCTACGGACTAGGGAGCACAGATACGCAGTATTTT
clone size: NA
D gene: TRBD2
J gene: TRBJ2-3
V gene: TRBV5-6
CDR3 length: 15

CDR3 protein: CASSPPQGSGSYGELFF
CDR3 DNA: TGTGCCAGCAGTCCCCCACAGGGGAGTGGTTCCTATGGGGAGCTGTTTTTT
clone size: NA
D gene: TRBD1
J gene: TRBJ2-2
V gene: TRBV6-2/TRBV6-3
CDR3 length: 17

CDR3 protein: CASSEAPLNRYF
CDR3 DNA: TGTGCCAGCAGTGAGGCCCCTCTAAACAGGTACTTC
clone size: few
D gene: NA
J gene: TRBJ2-7
V gene: TRBV2
CDR3 length: 12

CDR3 protein: CASKTLAGESYTQYF
CDR3 DNA: TGTGCCAGCAAGACACTAGCGGGAGAGTCTTATACGCAGTATTTT
clone size: NA
D gene: TRBD2
J gene: TRBJ2-3
V gene: TRBV6-5
CDR3 length: 15